This entry lists 3 T cell receptor beta chains sequenced from one sample in a study of shared clonotypes between healthy human individuals. Naive CD8 cells were CD45RO-negative, positively selected for CCR7, excluding terminally differentiated effector memory CD45RA+ cells. TCRdb's copy holds only in-frame clones and misses some; the assay was immunoSEQ multiplex PCR. The sample includes millions of clones, approximately 94% seen only once; the top ten take 1.5% to 2%. Sequenced sample: naive CD8+ T cells from PBMCs. The receptors were sampled from a man aged 18-30 years in good health. Some clones in this sample may be carry-over from other donors' samples.

This clone has only one observation. The chain combines TRBV11-1 with TRBJ2-7; perhaps TRBD2 as D (7 bases). The CDR3 runs 14 residues. Trimming removed 5 bases at V and 5 bases at J, with 16 bases between. Germline V gives CDR1 SGHAT, CDR2 FQDESV (reference sequence). As DNA, the CDR3 is TGTGCCAGCAGCACGGGACCGGGGGGCCACGAGCAGTACTTC. This encodes CASSTGPGGHEQYF.

J is TRBJ2-7 and V is TRBV2; D uncertain. Germline values: CDR1 SNHLY, CDR2 FYNNEI. The V and J ends lost 8 bases and 3 bases respectively, with 8 bases between them. CDR3 length: 11 amino acids. The CDR3 nucleotides read TGTGCCAGCTGTAGGTACTACGAGCAGTACTTC. As protein: CASCRYYEQYF. Together with reference TRBV2 and TRBJ2-7, the CDR3 gives the full variable domain: EPEVTQTPSHQVTQMGQEVILRCVPISNHLYFYWYRQILGQKVEFLVSFYNNEISEKSEIFDDQFSVERPDGSNFTLKIRSTKLEDSAMYFCASCRYYEQYFGPGTRLTVT.

The sample holds one count of this clone. The V and J genes are TRBV7-7 and TRBJ2-7; possibly TRBD1 for D (6 bases). Per germline, CDR1 SSHAT and CDR2 FNYEAQ (reference sequence). The V end was cut by 1 base, the J end by 4 bases, with 14 bases between. The CDR3 sequence is 15 residues long. CDR3 DNA sequence: TGTGCCAGCAGCTTAGGAACAGGGTATGGTTACGAGCAGTACTTC. Protein product: CASSLGTGYGYEQYF.